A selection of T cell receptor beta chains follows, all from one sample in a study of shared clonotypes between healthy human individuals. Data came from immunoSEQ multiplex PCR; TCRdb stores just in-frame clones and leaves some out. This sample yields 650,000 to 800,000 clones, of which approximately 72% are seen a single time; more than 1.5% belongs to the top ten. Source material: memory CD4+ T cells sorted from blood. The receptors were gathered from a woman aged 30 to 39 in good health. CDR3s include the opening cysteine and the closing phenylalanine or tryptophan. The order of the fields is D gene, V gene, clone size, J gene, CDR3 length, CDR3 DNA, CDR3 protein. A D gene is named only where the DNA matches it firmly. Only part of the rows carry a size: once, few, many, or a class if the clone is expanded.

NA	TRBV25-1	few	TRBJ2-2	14	TGTGCCAGCAGAGAAGGGGCCGGAACCGGGGAGCTGTTTTTT	CASREGAGTGELFF
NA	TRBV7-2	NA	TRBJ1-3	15	TGTGCCAGCAGCTTACCGTACGCAGGCAGAAACACCATATATTTT	CASSLPYAGRNTIYF
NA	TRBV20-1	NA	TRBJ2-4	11	TGCAGTGCTAGGGACGGGCACATTCAGTACTTC	CSARDGHIQYF
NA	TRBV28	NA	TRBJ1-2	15	TGTGCCAGCACCCCCCCAGGGACCCAAAACTATGGCTACACCTTC	CASTPPGTQNYGYTF
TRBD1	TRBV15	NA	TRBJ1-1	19	TGTGCCACCAGCAAGCTCACGCAGCGGGACAGACTTTTCCCTATCGAAGCTTTCTTT	CATSKLTQRDRLFPIEAFF
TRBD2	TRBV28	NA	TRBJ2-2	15	TGTGCCAGCAGTTTATCTAGCGGAGTTGGGAGGGAGCTGTTTTTT	CASSLSSGVGRELFF
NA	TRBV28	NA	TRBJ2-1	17	TGTGCCAGCAGTTCAAACCGACAGCTGAGCTCCTACAATGAGCAGTTCTTC	CASSSNRQLSSYNEQFF
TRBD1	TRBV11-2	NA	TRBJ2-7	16	TGTGCCAGCAGCTTACTGTCCGGGACAGGGGGTCGGGAGCAGTACTTC	CASSLLSGTGGREQYF
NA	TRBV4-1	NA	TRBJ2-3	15	TGCGCCAGCAGCCAACCCACCAGAGGGGCAGATACGCAGTATTTT	CASSQPTRGADTQYF
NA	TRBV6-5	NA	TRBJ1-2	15	TGTGCCAGCAGTTACTCGATTGGGCCTCCGGGTGGCTACACCTTC	CASSYSIGPPGGYTF
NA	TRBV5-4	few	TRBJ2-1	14	TGTGCCAGCAAACCGGGGGCAGGGAACAATGAGCAGTTCTTC	CASKPGAGNNEQFF